What follows describes a single T cell receptor beta chain. This specimen comes from a study of blood T cell repertoires in COVID-19. Across the whole study: Sites in the United States, Italy and Spain provided acute and convalescent COVID-19 samples. T cells, B-cell-depleted T cells, or PBMCs provided the cDNA or gDNA that served as material.

During active infection, Seattle patients enrolled and were then monitored through disease. Only in-frame clones appear in the TCRdb table, and some are missing; sequencing was by immunoSEQ multiplex PCR. The sample lists 150,000 to 180,000 clones; more than 75% were seen once. The receptor was derived from a woman aged 60-75 years with COVID-19, enrolled during active disease. Sequencing input: peripheral blood.

The CDR3 spells CATSRAQGGNPGELFF. The CDR3 DNA is TGTGCCACCAGCAGAGCCCAGGGGGGCAATCCCGGGGAGCTGTTTTTT. V gene TRBV15 combines with J gene TRBJ2-2; a weak D match, TRBD1 (7 bases). Germline CDR1 and CDR2: LNHNV and YYDKDF (reference sequence). This CDR3 contains 16 residues. Between the trimmed V and J ends, which lost 1 base and 6 bases, there was a span of 15 bases.